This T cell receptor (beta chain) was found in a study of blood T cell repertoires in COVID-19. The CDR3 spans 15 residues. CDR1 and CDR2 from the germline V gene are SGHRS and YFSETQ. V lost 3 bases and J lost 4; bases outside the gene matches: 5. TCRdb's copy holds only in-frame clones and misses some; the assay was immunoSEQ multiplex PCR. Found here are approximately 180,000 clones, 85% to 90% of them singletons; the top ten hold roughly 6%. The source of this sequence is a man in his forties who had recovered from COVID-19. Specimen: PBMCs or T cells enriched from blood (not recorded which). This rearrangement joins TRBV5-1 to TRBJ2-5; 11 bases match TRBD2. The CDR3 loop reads CASSSGLAGGETQYF. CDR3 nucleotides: TGCGCCAGCAGCTCCGGACTAGCGGGCGGAGAGACCCAGTACTTC.